A selection of T cell receptor beta chains follows, all from one sample in a study of blood T cell repertoires in COVID-19. Clones were read by immunoSEQ multiplex PCR, and TCRdb kept only the in-frame ones, dropping some. This repertoire shows about 300,000 clones, 89% found once; its top ten account for around 6.6%. Input material: peripheral blood. These receptors originate from a man younger than 35 who had recovered from COVID-19. The CDR3 runs from the conserved cysteine through the conserved F or W. D genes are given only for firm matches. Not every row has a clone size; where given, it reads once, few, many or a size class.

TRBV19	.	.	TRBJ1-1	CASSIVGVGGTEAFF	TGTGCCAGTAGTATAGTCGGGGTCGGAGGAACCGAAGCTTTCTTT
TRBV5-1	.	.	TRBJ1-3	CASSLATGGDTIYF	TGCGCCAGCAGCTTGGCCACGGGGGGAGACACCATATATTTT
TRBV18	TRBD2	.	TRBJ2-1	CASSPVTGGRYNEQFF	TGTGCCAGCTCACCAGTCACCGGCGGGAGGTACAATGAGCAGTTCTTC
TRBV12-3/TRBV12-4	.	.	TRBJ1-5	CASSFRNQPQHF	TGTGCCAGCAGTTTCAGAAATCAGCCCCAGCATTTT
TRBV5-1	TRBD2	.	TRBJ2-1	CASSPTSASRDEQFF	TGCGCCAGCAGCCCGACTAGCGCGAGCCGCGATGAGCAGTTCTTC
TRBV6-6	.	.	TRBJ2-5	CASSSPGVLQETQYF	TGTGCCAGCAGTTCCCCGGGGGTACTCCAAGAGACCCAGTACTTC
TRBV10-3	.	.	TRBJ2-7	CAISETGYEQYF	TGTGCCATCAGTGAGACAGGGTACGAGCAGTACTTC
TRBV9	.	.	TRBJ1-2	CASSPEESGGYTF	TGTGCCAGCAGCCCCGAGGAATCGGGGGGCTACACCTTC
TRBV19	.	.	TRBJ1-5	CASSRADSSHNQPQHF	TGTGCCAGTAGCCGGGCCGACAGTTCACACAATCAGCCCCAGCATTTT
TRBV7-2	TRBD1	.	TRBJ2-7	CASSPDRGGHEQYF	TGTGCCAGCAGCCCGGACAGGGGAGGACACGAGCAGTACTTC
TRBV6-5	.	.	TRBJ2-7	CASISPSSYEQYF	TGTGCCAGCATATCCCCCAGCTCCTACGAGCAGTACTTC
TRBV2	.	.	TRBJ1-6	CASSEESSPPLHF	TGTGCCAGCAGTGAAGAAAGTAGTCCACCCCTCCACTTT
TRBV13	.	.	TRBJ2-7	CASSHRDKHYEQYF	TGTGCCAGCAGTCACCGGGACAAGCACTACGAGCAGTACTTC
TRBV9	TRBD1	.	TRBJ1-3	CASSVTGGAGNTIYF	TGTGCCAGCAGCGTAACAGGGGGCGCGGGAAACACCATATATTTT
TRBV2	TRBD1	.	TRBJ1-1	CASSDPTRQGSEAFF	TGTGCCAGCAGTGATCCTACTAGACAGGGAAGTGAAGCTTTCTTT
TRBV2	.	.	TRBJ2-7	CASGPPYEQYF	TGTGCCAGCGGCCCTCCCTACGAGCAGTACTTC
TRBV13	TRBD1	.	TRBJ1-2	CASSLSGQAYGYTF	TGTGCCAGCAGCTTAAGCGGACAGGCCTATGGCTACACCTTC
TRBV11-2	TRBD1	.	TRBJ1-5	CASSIGTGDQPQHF	TGTGCCAGCAGTATCGGGACAGGGGATCAGCCCCAGCATTTT
TRBV5-1	.	.	TRBJ2-1	CASSLSAGSYNEQFF	TGCGCCAGCAGCTTGTCTGCGGGGTCCTACAATGAGCAGTTCTTC
TRBV10-3	.	.	TRBJ2-7	CAIRRTYEQYF	TGTGCCATCAGGAGGACCTACGAGCAGTACTTC
TRBV6-2/TRBV6-3	.	.	TRBJ2-2	CASSPVAGVGAFTGELFF	TGTGCCAGCAGTCCCGTGGCGGGGGTGGGGGCCTTCACCGGGGAGCTGTTTTTT
TRBV20-1	TRBD1	.	TRBJ2-5	CSASLYRGETQYF	TGCAGTGCTAGTCTATACAGGGGCGAGACCCAGTACTTC
TRBV7-7	.	.	TRBJ1-5	CASSFFPPGDSNQPQHF	TGTGCCAGCAGCTTTTTTCCCCCAGGGGATAGCAATCAGCCCCAGCATTTT
TRBV7-9	TRBD2	.	TRBJ2-7	CASSFLLAGGNYEQYF	TGTGCCAGCAGCTTTCTACTAGCGGGAGGAAACTACGAGCAGTACTTC
TRBV6-8	.	.	TRBJ1-1	CASSSGLCAFF	TGTGCCAGCAGTTCGGGTTTGTGTGCTTTCTTT
TRBV7-2	.	.	TRBJ2-7	CASSIGTASYEQYF	TGTGCCAGCAGCATCGGGACTGCCTCCTACGAGCAGTACTTC
TRBV2	.	.	TRBJ1-3	CASIRASGNTIYF	TGTGCCAGCATCAGGGCCTCTGGAAACACCATATATTTT
TRBV7-3	TRBD2	.	TRBJ2-1	CASSLGLAGDNEQFF	TGTGCCAGCAGCTTAGGGCTAGCGGGGGACAATGAGCAGTTCTTC
TRBV3-1/TRBV3-2	TRBD1	.	TRBJ2-7	CASSPARDSYEQYF	TGTGCCAGCAGCCCCGCCCGGGACAGCTACGAGCAGTACTTC
TRBV27	.	.	TRBJ1-5	CASSPFSNQPQHF	TGTGCCAGCAGTCCCTTTAGCAATCAGCCCCAGCATTTT
TRBV30	TRBD1	.	TRBJ2-1	CACFITPRDRVYEQFF	TGTGCCTGTTTTATAACCCCCCGGGACAGGGTTTATGAGCAGTTCTTC
TRBV19	TRBD1	.	TRBJ1-1	CASTTYPWTGRTTEAFF	TGTGCCAGTACCACATACCCCTGGACAGGGCGGACCACTGAAGCTTTCTTT
TRBV19	.	few	TRBJ1-1	CASSIQDGYEAFF	TGTGCCAGTAGTATCCAAGACGGGTATGAAGCTTTCTTT
TRBV12-3/TRBV12-4	TRBD1	.	TRBJ2-1	CASWGQGYNEQFF	TGTGCCAGTTGGGGACAGGGCTACAATGAGCAGTTCTTC
TRBV7-9	TRBD2	.	TRBJ2-2	CASSWREGTGELFF	TGTGCCAGCAGCTGGCGGGAGGGCACCGGGGAGCTGTTTTTT
TRBV9	TRBD2	.	TRBJ2-5	CASSTSGSSGETQYF	TGTGCCAGCAGCACTAGCGGGAGTTCGGGGGAGACCCAGTACTTC
TRBV6-5	.	.	TRBJ1-2	CASSYRDNDYGYTF	TGTGCCAGCAGTTACCGGGACAACGACTATGGCTACACCTTC
TRBV29-1	.	.	TRBJ1-3	CSVSSSGNTIYF	TGCAGCGTTAGTAGCTCTGGAAACACCATATATTTT
TRBV4-1	.	.	TRBJ2-2	CASSQERALLGKTNTGELFF	TGCGCCAGCAGCCAAGAGAGGGCTTTGCTGGGGAAGACGAACACCGGGGAGCTGTTTTTT
TRBV30	.	.	TRBJ2-1	CAWDLTGDSYNEQFF	TGTGCCTGGGACCTAACAGGAGACTCCTACAATGAGCAGTTCTTC
TRBV29-1	TRBD2	once	TRBJ2-7	CSVEGLAGVYEQYF	TGCAGCGTTGAAGGGCTAGCGGGGGTCTACGAGCAGTACTTC
TRBV11-1	TRBD2	once	TRBJ2-1	CASSRLAGDGNEQFF	TGTGCCAGCAGCCGACTAGCGGGAGACGGAAATGAGCAGTTCTTC
TRBV6-6	.	.	TRBJ2-1	CASSYTLKDEQFF	TGTGCCAGCAGTTACACACTAAAGGATGAGCAGTTCTTC